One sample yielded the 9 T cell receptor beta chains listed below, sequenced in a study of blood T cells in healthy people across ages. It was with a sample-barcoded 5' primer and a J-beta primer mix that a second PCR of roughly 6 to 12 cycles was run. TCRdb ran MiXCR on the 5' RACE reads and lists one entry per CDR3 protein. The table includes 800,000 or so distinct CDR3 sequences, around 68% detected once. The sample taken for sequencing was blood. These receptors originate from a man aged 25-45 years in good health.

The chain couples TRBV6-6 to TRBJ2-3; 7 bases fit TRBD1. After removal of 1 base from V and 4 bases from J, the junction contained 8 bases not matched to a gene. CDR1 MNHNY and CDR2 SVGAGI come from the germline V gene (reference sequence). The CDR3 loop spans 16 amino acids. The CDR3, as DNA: TGTGCCAGCAGTTACTTGGACAGGCGAATGGCAGATACGCAGTATTTT. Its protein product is CASSYLDRRMADTQYF.

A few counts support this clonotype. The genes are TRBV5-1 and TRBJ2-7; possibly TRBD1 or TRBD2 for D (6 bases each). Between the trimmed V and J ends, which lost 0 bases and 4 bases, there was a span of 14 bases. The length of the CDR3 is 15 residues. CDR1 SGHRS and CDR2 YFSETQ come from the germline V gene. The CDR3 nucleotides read TGCGCCAGCAGCTTGGCCGGTCGGGGGCCTTACGAGCAGTACTTC. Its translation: CASSLAGRGPYEQYF.

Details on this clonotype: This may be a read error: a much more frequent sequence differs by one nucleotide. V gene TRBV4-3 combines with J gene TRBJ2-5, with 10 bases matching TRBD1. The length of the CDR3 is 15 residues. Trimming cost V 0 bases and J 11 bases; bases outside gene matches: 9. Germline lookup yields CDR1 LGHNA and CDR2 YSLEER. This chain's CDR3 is CASSQEDRGLDEQYF. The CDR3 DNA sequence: TGCGCCAGCAGCCAAGAGGACAGGGGGTTGGATGAGCAGTACTTC.

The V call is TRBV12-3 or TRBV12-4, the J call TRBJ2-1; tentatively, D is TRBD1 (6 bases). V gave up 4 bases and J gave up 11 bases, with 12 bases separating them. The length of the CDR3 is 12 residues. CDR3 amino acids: CASSSRQVKQFF. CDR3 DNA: TGTGCCAGCAGTTCAAGACAGGTAAAGCAGTTCTTC.

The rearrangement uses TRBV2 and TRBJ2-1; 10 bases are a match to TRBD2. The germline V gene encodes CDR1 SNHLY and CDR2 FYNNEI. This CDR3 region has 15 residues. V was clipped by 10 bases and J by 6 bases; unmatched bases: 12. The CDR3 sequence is CATLRGLAGVNEQFF. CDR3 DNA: TGTGCCACATTGAGGGGGCTAGCGGGGGTCAATGAGCAGTTCTTC.

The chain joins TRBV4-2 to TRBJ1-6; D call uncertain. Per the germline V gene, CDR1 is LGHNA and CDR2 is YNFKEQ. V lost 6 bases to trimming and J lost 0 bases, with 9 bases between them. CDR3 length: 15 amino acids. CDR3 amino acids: CASSTPSSYNSPLHF. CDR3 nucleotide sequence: TGTGCCAGCAGTACCCCGAGCTCCTATAATTCACCCCTCCACTTT.

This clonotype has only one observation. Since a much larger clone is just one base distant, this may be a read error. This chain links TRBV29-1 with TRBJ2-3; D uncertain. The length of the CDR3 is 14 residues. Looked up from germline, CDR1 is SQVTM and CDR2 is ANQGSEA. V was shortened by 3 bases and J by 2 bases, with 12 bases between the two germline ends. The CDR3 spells CSVDGPFATDTQYF. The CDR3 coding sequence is TGCAGCGTTGACGGGCCCTTTGCCACAGATACGCAGTATTTT.

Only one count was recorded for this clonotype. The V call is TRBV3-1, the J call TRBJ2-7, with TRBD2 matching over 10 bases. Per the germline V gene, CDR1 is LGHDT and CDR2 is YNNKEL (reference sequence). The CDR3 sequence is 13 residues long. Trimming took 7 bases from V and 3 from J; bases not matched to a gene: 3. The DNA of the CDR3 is TGTGCCAGCAAACTAGCGGGGAACTACGAGCAGTACTTC. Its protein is CASKLAGNYEQYF.

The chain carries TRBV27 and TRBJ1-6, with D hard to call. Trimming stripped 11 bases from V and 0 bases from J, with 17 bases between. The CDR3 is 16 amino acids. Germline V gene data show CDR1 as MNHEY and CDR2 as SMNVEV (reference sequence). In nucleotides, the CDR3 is TGTGCCTCACGAGATAGCCGAAGCTCCTATAATTCACCCCTCCACTTT. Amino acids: CASRDSRSSYNSPLHF.